One and the same sample provided the 7 T cell receptor beta chains below, sequenced in a study of CD8 T cells in ankylosing spondylitis. Each CDR3 protein gets one entry after TCRdb re-called the 5' RACE reads with MiXCR. This table holds about 360,000 distinct CDR3 sequences, 20% to 25% found once. The source material was blood, either unsorted or a sorted T cell fraction (not recorded which). The receptors shown here come from a male donor with ankylosing spondylitis or in good health (not recorded which).

The chain has TRBV19 and TRBJ2-1; D is possibly TRBD1 (5 bases). Germline V gene lookup returns CDR1 LNHDA and CDR2 SQIVND (reference sequence). V dropped 0 bases and J dropped 0 bases, with 15 bases sitting between them. This CDR3 spans 18 amino acids. CDR3 DNA sequence: TGTGCCAGTAGTATAGATAGCCTCGACAGTGACTCCTACAATGAGCAGTTCTTC. Encoded protein: CASSIDSLDSDSYNEQFF.

V and J are TRBV12-3 or TRBV12-4 and TRBJ1-1; D gene unclear. The ends were cut back, 1 base at V and 10 bases at J, with 10 bases in the middle. This CDR3 contains 12 residues. CDR3 coding DNA: TGTGCCAGCAGTTTAGAAACCCGAGGAGCTTTCTTT. As protein: CASSLETRGAFF.

The J gene is TRBJ2-1, the V gene TRBV20-1; 8 bases are shared with TRBD2. V dropped 0 bases and J dropped 3; count of bases not matched to a gene: 13. Germline CDR1 is DFQATT and CDR2 is SNEGSKA (reference sequence). The CDR3 consists of 18 residues. The CDR3 bases are TGCAGTGCTAGAGATCGGAATTTGGCGGGGGGATACTACAATGAGCAGTTCTTC. Translating it yields CSARDRNLAGGYYNEQFF.

V gene TRBV6-1 combines with J gene TRBJ2-7; D perhaps matches TRBD1 (7 bases). The germline V and J ends were trimmed by 6 bases and 1 base, with 16 bases remaining between them. Germline V gene lookup returns CDR1 MNHNS and CDR2 SASEGT. The CDR3 consists of 15 residues. CDR3 sequence: CASRVAGQRSYEQYF. The CDR3 DNA sequence: TGTGCCAGCAGGGTGGCGGGACAGAGGTCCTACGAGCAGTACTTC.

The J gene is TRBJ1-1, the V gene TRBV19; no definite D call. Trimming shortened V by 2 bases and J by 0 bases, and 4 bases separated the two germline ends. CDR1 is LNHDA, CDR2 SQIVND, per germline (reference sequence). This CDR3 is 13 amino acids long. The chain's CDR3 is CASSIRLNTEAFF. DNA for the CDR3: TGTGCCAGTAGTATAAGGCTGAACACTGAAGCTTTCTTT.

The rearrangement uses TRBV27 and TRBJ1-1; D is undetermined. V lost 1 base, J lost 3 bases, and 12 bases lay in between. Germline V gives CDR1 MNHEY, CDR2 SMNVEV (reference sequence). This CDR3 region has 15 residues. CDR3 region: CASSLWGGADTEAFF. CDR3 DNA: TGTGCCAGCAGTTTATGGGGAGGCGCCGACACTGAAGCTTTCTTT.

This rearrangement joins TRBV5-1 to TRBJ1-1; D is ambiguous. CDR3 length equals 14 residues. V was trimmed by 0 bases and J by 1 base, leaving 7 bases between them. CDR1 is SGHRS and CDR2 is YFSETQ in the germline V gene. For the CDR3, the DNA is TGCGCCAGCAGCTTGGGAAACGCGAACACTGAAGCTTTCTTT. Encoded protein: CASSLGNANTEAFF. Drawing the rest from reference TRBV5-1 and TRBJ1-1, the complete variable domain is KAGVTQTPRYLIKTRGQQVTLSCSPISGHRSVSWYQQTPGQGLQFLFEYFSETQRNKGNFPGRFSGRQFSNSRSEMNVSTLELGDSALYLCASSLGNANTEAFFGQGTRLTVV.